This T cell receptor (beta chain) was captured in a study of OX40 agonist ivuxolimab in advanced cancers. Context from the whole study: Ivuxolimab, which targeted the costimulatory receptor OX40 (CD134), was an agonistic, fully human IgG2 monoclonal antibody. Intravenous ivuxolimab was administered to patients every 2 weeks at six dose levels: 0.01, 0.1, 0.3, 1.5, 3 and 10 mg/kg. Among the 52 dose-escalation patients, some 20 had hepatocellular carcinoma, around 15 melanoma, 9 renal cell carcinoma and 9 head and neck cancer. The dose-escalation cohort was 80% to 90% male with a mean age of about 60 years, ranging from roughly 20 to 80. Prior anti-PD-1, anti-PD-L1 or anti-CTLA-4 therapy was permitted, and checkpoint inhibitors had been received by about 36% of dose-escalation patients. Partial responses were achieved by three dose-escalation patients, of whom one had hepatocellular carcinoma and two had cutaneous melanoma. Peripheral TCRbeta sequencing was intended to test whether TCR sequence diversity was altered and clonal T-cell expansion was caused by ivuxolimab. The paper reports the monotherapy dose-escalation portion (N of about 54 patients) of the phase I ivuxolimab trial. Overall results and qualifications from the work: The antigen specificity of the clonally expanded peripheral T cells was not determined. Low levels of normalized T-cell clonal expansion were also shown by some nonresponding patients. At doses of 0.1 to 3.0 mg/kg, clonal expansion of both CD4+ and CD8+ blood T cells was observed from baseline to week 6. On average, CD8+ T cells showed more expanded clones than CD4+ T cells after ivuxolimab. In the 0.1-3.0 mg/kg groups, partial responders were among the patients with the lowest normalized peripheral clonal expansion, particularly in CD8+ T cells.

A word on this clone: No cognate antigen has been identified for it. Base qualities are missing; no much larger clone stands one base away.

The trial excluded patients who had a history of autoimmune disease or who were on systemic immunosuppression. Peripheral blood for TCR sequencing was drawn from every dose cohort at baseline, at cycle 4 day 1 and at cycle 7 day 1. Samples came from an open-label, multicenter, first-in-human phase I dose-escalation trial of ivuxolimab. Adults with locally advanced or metastatic head and neck squamous cell, hepatocellular, melanoma or renal cell carcinoma were enrolled in the trial. Before TCR sequencing, CD4+ and CD8+ T cells were separately sorted from peripheral blood. The CDR3 contains 15 residues, cysteine and phenylalanine counted. Solely the CDR3 DNA is kept, with 45 bases framed from the first base. From the germline V gene, CDR1 is SGHVS and CDR2 is FNYEAQ. V is trimmed back by 1 base and J by 9 bases, and the junction contains 2 bases that no gene match accounts for. For sequencing of the TCRbeta CDR3 region, genomic DNA was extracted from the sorted cells. TCRbeta CDR3 regions were sequenced using the immunoSEQ Assay. The table comes from immuneACCESS by way of TCRdb, which keeps in-frame sequences with V and J called. Part of the clones is missing from these tables; in studies checked, under half for an unresolved V gene and the rest for unknown reasons. In all, the sample holds some 61,000 clones, and roughly 90% of those were seen once. The top ten clones comprise around 4.8% of the sample.

The sequence was obtained from an adult with an advanced solid tumor such as melanoma, head and neck, liver or kidney cancer. Sequencing used CD4+ or CD8+ T cells sorted from blood, obtained in a trial of the OX40 agonist ivuxolimab. The chain was built from TRBV7-6 and TRBJ2-1, with TRBD2 identical over 14 junction bases. The CDR3 here reads CASSLGLAGGAEQFF. The DNA is as follows: TGTGCCAGCAGCTTAGGACTAGCGGGAGGGGCTGAGCAGTTCTTC.